Sequencing of this TCR beta chain was carried out in a study of T cell responses to AZD1222 COVID-19 vaccine. Overall study context: It was second doses at about 4 or about 12 weeks that were pooled.

In germline, CDR1 is MGHRA, CDR2 YSYEKL. V lost 0 bases to trimming and J lost 4 bases; unmatched junction nucleotides: 5. The CDR3 has 16 amino acids. Sequencing used immunoSEQ multiplex PCR; TCRdb keeps in-frame clones, though not all of them. The sample consists of some 130,000 clones, about nine tenths of them appearing once. The input for sequencing was peripheral blood, taken on day 0 of AZD1222 vaccination. The origin of this receptor is an adult in good health. V is TRBV4-1 and J is TRBJ2-1; 8 positions agree with TRBD2. CDR3 residues: CASSQDESGGYNEQFF. The CDR3 coding sequence is TGCGCCAGCAGCCAAGATGAGAGCGGGGGTTACAATGAGCAGTTCTTC.